One sample yielded the 31 T cell receptor beta chains listed below, sequenced in a study of glioma-infiltrating T cells after dendritic cell vaccination. Documented time point: after dendritic cell vaccination, including at tumor progression/relapse. Generated by immunoSEQ multiplex PCR, the TCRdb table keeps only in-frame clones and is missing some. The table lists approximately 91,000 clones, 75% to 85% of them singletons. Material: blood, obtained after dendritic cell vaccination. Receptors originate from a human donor with glioblastoma.

This chain connects TRBV11-2 to TRBJ1-2; 8 nucleotides agree with TRBD1. Per germline, CDR1 SGHAT and CDR2 FQNNGV. The V and J ends lost 6 bases and 5 bases, in that order; junction bases with no gene match: 11. The CDR3 runs 15 residues. The CDR3 spells CASRQGQGAGYGYTF. CDR3 in DNA: TGTGCCAGCAGGCAAGGCCAGGGGGCTGGATATGGCTACACCTTC.

This clone was counted once. V gene TRBV5-8 combines with J gene TRBJ2-1, with a weak D call TRBD1 (5 bases). The CDR3 extends over 15 amino acids. The germline V gene encodes CDR1 SGHTS and CDR2 YDEGEE. With 5 bases removed from V and 0 bases from J, the gap between germline ends came to 12 bases. CDR3 residues: CASSSPRVSYNEQFF. CDR3 sequence (DNA): TGTGCCAGCAGTTCGCCCAGGGTCTCCTACAATGAGCAGTTCTTC.

This chain connects TRBV7-8 to TRBJ2-7, with 9 bases identical to TRBD1. CDR1 and CDR2 (germline): SGHVS, FQNEAQ. J gave up 5 bases and V 5 bases, and 13 bases lay outside the gene matches. The CDR3 contains 16 residues. The CDR3 loop reads CASSPRGQGVLHEQYV. The CDR3 DNA reads as TGTGCCAGCAGCCCAAGGGGACAGGGTGTCCTCCACGAGCAGTACGTC.

Only a few counts were recorded for this clone. V is TRBV25-1 and J is TRBJ1-2; 7 bases align to TRBD1. Germline CDR1 and CDR2: MGHDK and SYGVNS. V shed 6 bases, J shed 8 bases, and the junction held 9 bases outside the gene matches. The CDR3 is 13 amino acids. The DNA of the CDR3 is TGTGCCAGCAGGACTACAGGGGTTGGCGGCTACACCTTC. Protein product: CASRTTGVGGYTF.

J is TRBJ1-2 and V is TRBV18; 8 positions agree with TRBD1. Germline values: CDR1 KGHSH, CDR2 LQKENI. The CDR3 totals 14 residues. The V segment lost 8 bases and the J segment 0 bases; nucleotides outside the gene matches: 5. CDR3 nucleotide sequence: TGTGCCAGCGTTGTGACAGGGGCTAACTATGGCTACACCTTC. This sequence encodes CASVVTGANYGYTF.

This chain uses TRBV28 with TRBJ2-2; no firm D call. The CDR3 runs to 12 residues. Per germline, CDR1 MDHEN and CDR2 SYDVKM. Trimming took off 6 bases at V and 10 bases at J, with 12 bases between the two ends. CDR3 sequence reads: CASRTQLEELFF. The CDR3 DNA reads as TGTGCCAGCAGGACACAGCTCGAGGAGCTGTTTTTT. The whole variable domain, filled in from reference TRBV28 and TRBJ2-2, reads DVKVTQSSRYLVKRTGEKVFLECVQDMDHENMFWYRQDPGLGLRLIYFSYDVKMKEKGDIPEGYSVSREKKERFSLILESASTNQTSMYLCASRTQLEELFFGEGSRLTVL.

V usage is TRBV14 and J usage is TRBJ2-2; tentative D call: TRBD1 (6 bases). The CDR3 is made up of 17 amino acids. Germline CDR1 is SGHDN and CDR2 is FVKESK. With 1 base removed from V and 1 base from J, the gap between germline ends came to 13 bases. The CDR3 nucleotides read TGTGCCAGCAGCCAAGTCCTCCGGACAGTGAACACCGGGGAGCTGTTTTTT. Amino acid sequence: CASSQVLRTVNTGELFF.

Only a few counts were recorded for this clone. This chain links TRBV6-5 with TRBJ1-3; 8 bases map to TRBD1. Losses at the gene ends were 6 bases for V and 4 bases for J; bases not matched to a gene: 5. This CDR3 is built from 14 residues. Germline V gives CDR1 MNHEY, CDR2 SVGAGI. For the CDR3, the DNA is TGTGCCAGCAGAGACAGGGGATCGGGAAACACCATATATTTT. Protein sequence: CASRDRGSGNTIYF.

The DNA for the CDR3 is TGTGCCACTAACGCAGGCAGGGTTAATGAAAAACTGTTTTTT. It specifies CATNAGRVNEKLFF. The V gene is TRBV19, the J gene TRBJ1-4, with D maybe TRBD1 (5 bases). Germline CDR1 LNHDA, CDR2 SQIVND (reference sequence). The V end lost 10 bases, the J end lost 4 bases, and 16 bases lay between the germline ends. The CDR3 loop spans 14 amino acids.

The chain employs TRBV30 and TRBJ1-1; possible D gene TRBD1, 5 bases. Germline V gene data show CDR1 as GTSNPN and CDR2 as SVGIG (reference sequence). The CDR3 runs to 14 residues. V lost 3 bases and J lost 3, with 14 bases in between. CDR3 DNA sequence: TGTGCCTGGAGGGGGGAGGGGCAGGACACTGAAGCTTTCTTT. This sequence encodes CAWRGEGQDTEAFF.

The V call is TRBV5-1, the J call TRBJ1-2, with a possible D match to TRBD1 (6 bases). CDR1 is SGHRS, CDR2 YFSETQ, per germline. This CDR3 is 14 amino acids long. V was cut by 5 bases and J by 2 bases, with 13 bases left in between. In nucleotides, the CDR3 is TGCGCCAGCAGTTTCGGGGACAACAACTATGGCTACACCTTC. Translated: CASSFGDNNYGYTF.

This clone was counted a few times. The V and J genes are TRBV4-1 and TRBJ1-5, with 7 nucleotides matching TRBD1. V dropped 3 bases and J dropped 5; count of bases not matched to a gene: 1. Germline assignment: CDR1 MGHRA and CDR2 YSYEKL. CDR3 length: 13 amino acids. The CDR3: CASSQQGDQPQHF. In DNA, the CDR3 is TGCGCCAGCAGCCAGCAGGGGGATCAGCCCCAGCATTTT.

This chain links TRBV29-1 with TRBJ2-1; 10 nucleotides agree with TRBD2. After removal of 7 bases from V and 4 bases from J, the junction contained 7 bases not matched to a gene. Germline loops: CDR1 SQVTM, CDR2 ANQGSEA. The CDR3 is 14 amino acids. CDR3 in DNA: TGCAGCGCCAAGACTAGCGGGCAATACAATGAGCAGTTCTTC. The encoded protein is CSAKTSGQYNEQFF.

About this clone: This specimen includes other DNA sequences encoding the same CDR3. The rearrangement joins TRBV6-5 to TRBJ2-1, with D unresolved. The CDR3 spans 15 residues. V dropped 0 bases and J dropped 5 bases, with 11 bases sitting between them. The germline CDR1 and CDR2 sequences are MNHEY and SVGAGI. CDR3 coding DNA: TGTGCCAGCAGTTACTCCCCAGACAACAACAATGAGCAGTTCTTC. Amino acids: CASSYSPDNNNEQFF.

The chain joins TRBV5-1 to TRBJ1-2; D not certain. The V gene's germline CDR1 is SGHRS and CDR2 YFSETQ. The CDR3 totals 16 residues. The V end was cut by 4 bases, the J end by 0 bases, with 16 bases between. CDR3 sequence: CASSGRRAGANYGYTF. The CDR3 DNA reads as TGCGCCAGCAGCGGGAGGAGGGCGGGAGCTAACTATGGCTACACCTTC.

Turning to this clone: One end of the junction is discordant with germline, which a read error may explain. This sample also contains other DNA sequences that code for the same CDR3. This chain uses TRBV2 with TRBJ2-2; 9 nucleotides line up with TRBD2. CDR1 and CDR2 from the germline V gene are SNHLY and FYNNEI. The CDR3 spans 16 residues. The CDR3 is CASRGGTSWGTGELFF. The CDR3 DNA reads TGCGCCAGCAGGGGGGGGACTAGCTGGGGGACCGGGGAGCTGTTTTTT.

The count of this clone is one. In DNA, the CDR3 is TGCGCCAGCAGCTTGGTGGGGACAGGCTATGGCTACACCTTC. Residues: CASSLVGTGYGYTF. J is TRBJ1-2 and V is TRBV5-1, with 8 bases that match TRBD1. The CDR3 consists of 14 residues. The V and J ends lost 0 bases and 4 bases, in that order; junction bases with no gene match: 2. CDR1 and CDR2 from the germline V gene are SGHRS and YFSETQ.

The chain combines TRBV19 with TRBJ2-1, with TRBD1 matching over 7 bases. Trimming at V came to 2 bases and at J to 8 bases, leaving 12 bases not matched to a gene. The CDR3 runs to 16 residues. CDR1 is LNHDA, CDR2 SQIVND, per germline (reference sequence). The CDR3: CASSIRGPRGHHEQFF. CDR3 in DNA: TGTGCCAGTAGTATAAGGGGGCCGAGGGGCCACCATGAGCAGTTCTTC.

CDR3: CASSPQGRSQPQHF. DNA for the CDR3: TGTGCCAGCAGTCCACAGGGTAGGAGTCAGCCCCAGCATTTT. The V and J genes are TRBV6-6 and TRBJ1-5; D might be TRBD1 (6 bases). The CDR3 runs 14 residues. V was cut by 5 bases and J by 6 bases, with 14 bases left in between. Per germline, CDR1 MNHNY and CDR2 SVGAGI (reference sequence).

This chain uses TRBV6-5 with TRBJ1-2; perhaps TRBD1 as D (6 bases). V was trimmed by 5 bases and J by 1 base, leaving 14 bases between them. Germline V gene lookup returns CDR1 MNHEY and CDR2 SVGAGI. There are 15 residues in the CDR3. The CDR3 bases are TGTGCCAGCAGTAGAGGGACACCCAGTAACTATGGCTACACCTTC. Residues: CASSRGTPSNYGYTF.

The chain combines TRBV30 with TRBJ1-5, with a possible D match to TRBD1 (6 bases). Looked up from germline, CDR1 is GTSNPN and CDR2 is SVGIG (reference sequence). The CDR3 runs 13 residues. V lost 7 bases, J lost 0 bases, and 10 bases lay in between. The CDR3 coding sequence is TGTGCCTTCGGACAGTCTAGCAATCAGCCCCAGCATTTT. The encoded protein is CAFGQSSNQPQHF. The full variable domain, completed using reference TRBV30 and TRBJ1-5, is SQTIHQWPATLVQPVGSPLSLECTVEGTSNPNLYWYRQAAGRGLQLLFYSVGIGQISSEVPQNLSASRPQDRQFILSSKKLLLSDSGFYLCAFGQSSNQPQHFGDGTRLSIL.

The chain has TRBV9 and TRBJ2-3, with 8 bases aligning to TRBD2. The germline CDR1 and CDR2 sequences are SGDLS and YYNGEE. J lost 0 bases, V lost 4 bases, and 4 bases had no gene match. The CDR3 runs 15 residues. The DNA of the CDR3 is TGTGCCAGCAGCATACGGGAGGGTAGCACAGATACGCAGTATTTT. It translates to CASSIREGSTDTQYF.

This clone was picked up one time. The chain has TRBV5-6 and TRBJ2-7, with TRBD1 identical over 9 bases. Germline V gene lookup returns CDR1 SGHDT and CDR2 YYEEEE. V was clipped by 4 bases and J by 5 bases; unmatched bases: 10. The CDR3 runs to 15 residues. This CDR3 is CASSPYPGQGHEQYV. The CDR3 bases are TGTGCCAGCAGCCCGTACCCGGGACAGGGACACGAGCAGTACGTC.

This sequence joins TRBV2 and TRBJ1-1, with TRBD1 matching 8 bases. Germline CDR1 SNHLY, CDR2 FYNNEI. This CDR3 is 13 amino acids long. Trimming took 6 bases from V and 5 from J; bases not matched to a gene: 5. The CDR3 sequence: CASSQTGGTEAFF. CDR3 DNA sequence: TGTGCCAGCAGCCAAACAGGGGGAACTGAAGCTTTCTTT.

The J gene is TRBJ2-2, the V gene TRBV29-1; no clear D. Germline assignment: CDR1 SQVTM and CDR2 ANQGSEA. The V gene lost 4 bases and the J gene lost 1 base, with 10 bases spanning the gap. The CDR3 covers 14 residues. The CDR3 coding sequence is TGCAGCGTTGCCAACAGCCTGAACACCGGGGAGCTGTTTTTT. This codes for CSVANSLNTGELFF.

The chain carries TRBV6-5 and TRBJ2-7; TRBD1 matches at 7 bases. There are 15 residues in the CDR3. With V trimmed by 8 bases and J by 3 bases, 13 bases remained unmatched. Germline-derived CDR1 and CDR2 are MNHEY and SVGAGI. The CDR3 region is CASQSGQRNLYEQYF. Here the CDR3 DNA reads TGTGCCAGCCAGTCGGGACAGCGAAATCTCTACGAGCAGTACTTC.

This chain uses TRBV27 with TRBJ2-5; maybe TRBD1 (5 bases). The CDR3 covers 14 residues. V was cut by 3 bases and J by 4 bases, with 12 bases left in between. CDR1 is MNHEY and CDR2 is SMNVEV in the germline V gene (reference sequence). CDR3 residues: CASSFRRDGETQYF. CDR3 in DNA: TGTGCCAGCAGTTTCCGCAGGGATGGAGAGACCCAGTACTTC.

The V call is TRBV6-1, the J call TRBJ2-7; TRBD2 might be the D (5 bases). Germline assignment: CDR1 MNHNS and CDR2 SASEGT. The ends were cut back, 4 bases at V and 9 bases at J, with 16 bases in the middle. The CDR3 sequence is 13 residues long. CDR3 loop: CASSVNLPAGQYV. The DNA for the CDR3 is TGTGCCAGCAGTGTAAATCTCCCCGCGGGGCAGTACGTC.

The sample holds a few counts of this clone. The rearrangement uses TRBV15 and TRBJ2-5; unclear D gene. The CDR3 extends over 15 amino acids. The germline V gene has CDR1 LNHNV and CDR2 YYDKDF (reference sequence). The V and J ends lost 4 bases and 3 bases respectively, with 15 bases between them. The CDR3 spells CATSTPHERKETQYF. CDR3 DNA sequence: TGTGCCACCAGCACCCCCCATGAGAGGAAAGAGACCCAGTACTTC.

The chain couples TRBV19 to TRBJ2-1; 9 bases align to TRBD2. The CDR3 totals 17 residues. Germline values: CDR1 LNHDA, CDR2 SQIVND (reference sequence). With V trimmed by 4 bases and J by 0 bases, 7 bases remained unmatched. The CDR3, as DNA: TGTGCCAGTAGTACCGCACTAGCGGGCGACTCCTACAATGAGCAGTTCTTC. As protein: CASSTALAGDSYNEQFF.

The gene calls are TRBV19 and TRBJ2-4, with TRBD2 matching over 15 bases. J was trimmed by 1 base and V by 1 base; bases with no gene match: 11. CDR1 is LNHDA and CDR2 is SQIVND in the germline V gene (reference sequence). This CDR3 has 21 amino acids. CDR3 sequence: CASSIVPGLAGGASAKNIQYF. As DNA, the CDR3 is TGTGCCAGTAGTATAGTGCCCGGACTAGCGGGGGGGGCCAGTGCCAAAAACATTCAGTACTTC.